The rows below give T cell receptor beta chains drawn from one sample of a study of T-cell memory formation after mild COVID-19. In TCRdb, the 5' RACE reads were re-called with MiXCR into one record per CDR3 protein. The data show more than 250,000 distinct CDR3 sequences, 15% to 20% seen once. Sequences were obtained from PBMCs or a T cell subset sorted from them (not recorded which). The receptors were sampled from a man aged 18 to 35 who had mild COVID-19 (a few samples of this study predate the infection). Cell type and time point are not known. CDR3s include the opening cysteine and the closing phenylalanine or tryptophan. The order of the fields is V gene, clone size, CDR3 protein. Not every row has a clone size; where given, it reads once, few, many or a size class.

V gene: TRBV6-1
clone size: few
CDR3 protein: CASFSRATEAFF

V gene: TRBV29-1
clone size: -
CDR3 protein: CSVTHSGQGTYEQYF

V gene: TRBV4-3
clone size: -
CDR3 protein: CASSQEGTGNQPQHF

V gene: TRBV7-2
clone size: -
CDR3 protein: CASSLSRESNYGYTF

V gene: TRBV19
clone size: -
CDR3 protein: CASGTGIDTEAFF

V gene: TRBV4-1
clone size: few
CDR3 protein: CASSPNPGQVNIQYF

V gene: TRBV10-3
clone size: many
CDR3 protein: CAIGGSLDETQYF

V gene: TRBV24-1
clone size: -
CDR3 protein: CATSGGRGTYYTGELFF

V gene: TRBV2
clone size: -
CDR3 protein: CASSEVGGGETQYF

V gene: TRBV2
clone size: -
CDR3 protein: CASDRRSRQETQYF

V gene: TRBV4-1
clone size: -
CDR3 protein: CASSQVPPGGTGELFF

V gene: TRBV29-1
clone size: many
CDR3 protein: CSVPGPAPDTQYF

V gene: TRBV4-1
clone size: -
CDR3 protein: CASSQGGRDEKLFF

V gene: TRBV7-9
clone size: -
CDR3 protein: CASSLDDYTQYF

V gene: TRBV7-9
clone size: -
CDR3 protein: CASSVGPGANVLTF

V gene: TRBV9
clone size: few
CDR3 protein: CASSEWSGSQTQYF

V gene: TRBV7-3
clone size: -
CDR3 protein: CASSQGVVGDTQYF

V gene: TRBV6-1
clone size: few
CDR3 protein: CASRRTEIYGYTF

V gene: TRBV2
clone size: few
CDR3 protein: CASRGPRDTQYF

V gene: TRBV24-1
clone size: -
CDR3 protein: CATSDLRATGGVNIQYF

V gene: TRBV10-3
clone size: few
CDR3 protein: CAISEILTGKSETQYF

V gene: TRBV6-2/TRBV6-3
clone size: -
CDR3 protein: CASSYTGQYNEQFF

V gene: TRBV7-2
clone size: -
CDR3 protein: CASRMDRGQDTQYF

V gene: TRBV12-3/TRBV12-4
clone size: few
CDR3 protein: CASRPKTSGGAGATQYF

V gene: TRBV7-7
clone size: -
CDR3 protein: CASSLNTGAGELFF

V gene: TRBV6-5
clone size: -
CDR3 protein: CASSYLGRVQEKLFF

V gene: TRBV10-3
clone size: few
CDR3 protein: CAISDRGSYEQYF

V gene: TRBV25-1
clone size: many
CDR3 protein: CASSDLDSRQGGYNEQFF

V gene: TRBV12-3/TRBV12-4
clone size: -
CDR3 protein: CASSLVQGRDTEAFF

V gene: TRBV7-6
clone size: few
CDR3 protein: CASSESRGPWQPQHF

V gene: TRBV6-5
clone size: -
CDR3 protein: CASSSTPGNEQFF

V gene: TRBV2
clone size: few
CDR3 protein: CASRERTSQNEKLFF

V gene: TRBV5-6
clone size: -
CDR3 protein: CASSKGQGETQYF

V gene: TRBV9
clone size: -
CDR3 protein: CASSAGTGDWALYGYTF

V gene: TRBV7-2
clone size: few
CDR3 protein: CASSLPGTGAYEQYF